This entry is about one T cell receptor (beta chain). CDR3 size: 11 residues. Germline V gives CDR1 SGHTA, CDR2 FQGNSA. V dropped 2 bases and J dropped 7 bases, with 2 bases sitting between them. Each participant's cohort was designated according to participant-reported clinical history. The recovered donors of Cohort 3 showed two negative PCRs, clearance, or symptom resolution. The data were obtained in a study of blood T cell repertoires in COVID-19. Study summary: Sample material is recorded as cDNA or gDNA derived from T cells, B-cell-depleted T cells, or PBMCs.

The table came from immunoSEQ multiplex PCR; TCRdb's copy has only in-frame clones and leaves some out. The top ten clones hold around a sixth of a sample with fewer than 200,000 clones, more than 75% of them seen once. The receptor comes from a woman in her fifties or sixties who had recovered from COVID-19. The chain combines TRBV7-2 with TRBJ2-2; D is undetermined. Sequencing input: PBMCs or T cells enriched from blood (not recorded which). CDR3 DNA: TGTGCCAGCAGCTTACACGGGGAGCTGTTTTTT. Translated, it gives CASSLHGELFF.